This T cell receptor (beta chain) was captured by sequencing in a study of T cell changes during pregnancy in multiple sclerosis (dated by TCRdb to the late 2010s). Regarding the study in general: The study looked at changes in the T cell repertoire across pregnancy in women with multiple sclerosis.

Worth noting for this clone: It lacks a known antigen. Base qualities are not recorded, but no much larger clone differs from it by a single base.

The library was made by the immunoSEQ multiplex PCR assay. This immuneACCESS table, as held by TCRdb, lists in-frame sequences with V and J called but not all clones. Of the missing ones, under half trace to an unresolved V gene in checked studies; the others have no known cause. This sample lists approximately 100,000 clones; approximately 90% were detected once. About 3% of the sample comes from the top ten. This clonotype originated in a female donor with multiple sclerosis, enrolled in a pregnancy study. This specimen consisted of peripheral blood, obtained after pregnancy.

The sequenced DNA: TGTGCCATCAGTGAGTGGGGGACAGGGGGCAGCTATGGCTACACCTTC. Its protein reads: CAISEWGTGGSYGYTF. Recombination joined TRBV10-3 with TRBJ1-2; 12 middle bases align to TRBD1. V trim: 1 base; J trim: 4 bases; unmatched bases: 4. The germline V gene provides CDR1 ENHRY and CDR2 SYGVKD. Its CDR3 holds 16 amino acids, cysteine through phenylalanine. Kept here is only the CDR3 DNA, which spans 48 bases and is read in frame from base 1.